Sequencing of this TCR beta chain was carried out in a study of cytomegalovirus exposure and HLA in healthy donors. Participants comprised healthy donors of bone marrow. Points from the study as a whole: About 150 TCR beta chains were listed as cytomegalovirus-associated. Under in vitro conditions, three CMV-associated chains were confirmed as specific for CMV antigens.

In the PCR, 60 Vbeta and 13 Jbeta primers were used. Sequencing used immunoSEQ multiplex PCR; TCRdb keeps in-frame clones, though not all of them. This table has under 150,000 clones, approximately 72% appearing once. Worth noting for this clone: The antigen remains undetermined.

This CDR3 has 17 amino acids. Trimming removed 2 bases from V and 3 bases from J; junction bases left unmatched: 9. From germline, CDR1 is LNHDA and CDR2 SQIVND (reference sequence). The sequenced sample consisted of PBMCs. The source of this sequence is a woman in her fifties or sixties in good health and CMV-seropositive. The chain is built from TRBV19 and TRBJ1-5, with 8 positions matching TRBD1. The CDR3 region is CASSIRQGNSDNQPQHF. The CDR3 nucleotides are TGTGCCAGTAGTATAAGACAGGGGAATTCGGACAATCAGCCCCAGCATTTT.